This T cell receptor (beta chain) comes out of a study of technical replicates of blood from a few donors. V lost 8 bases and J lost 3, with 17 bases in between. This CDR3 contains 14 residues. Germline CDR1 and CDR2: MNHEY and SVGAGI. Sequencing was performed with immunoSEQ multiplex PCR; in TCRdb, only in-frame clones are kept and a portion is missing. The sample has about 49,000 clones, roughly 90% seen once. The receptor was isolated from a human donor in good health. Some clones in this sample may be carry-over from other donors' samples. The rearrangement uses TRBV6-5 and TRBJ2-7, with a weak D call TRBD2 (6 bases). Sample: PBMCs. CDR3 nucleotide sequence: TGTGCCAGCCGGAGGGGCCGGAAAATCTACGAGCAGTACTTC. It codes for CASRRGRKIYEQYF.